This is a list of T cell receptor beta chains from one sample in a study of blood T cells in healthy people across ages. TCRdb reprocessed the 5' RACE reads with MiXCR, giving one entry per CDR3 protein. In the table there are some 1.5 million distinct CDR3 sequences, approximately 30% of which are singletons. Sequenced input: blood. All receptors come from a woman aged 25 to 39 in good health. The CDR3 runs from the conserved cysteine through the conserved F or W. Fields, in order: CDR3 protein, CDR3 DNA, D gene, J gene, V gene, clone size. A D gene is named only where the DNA matches it firmly. Clone size appears in some rows only: once, few, many, or a class for an expanded clone.

CDR3: CASSSGQAGGGELFF
DNA: TGTGCCAGCAGTTCCGGACAGGCCGGGGGCGGGGAGCTGTTTTTT
D: .
J: TRBJ2-2
V: TRBV28
size: few

CDR3: CAISEPLGAANYNEQFF
DNA: TGTGCCATCAGTGAGCCGTTGGGGGCTGCCAACTACAATGAGCAGTTCTTC
D: .
J: TRBJ2-1
V: TRBV10-3
size: few

CDR3: CTSTNIHDRTDTQYF
DNA: TGTACCAGCACTAACATCCATGACAGAACAGATACGCAGTATTTT
D: .
J: TRBJ2-3
V: TRBV12-3/TRBV12-4
size: .

CDR3: CASIMTESHGGYTF
DNA: TGTGCCAGCATTATGACAGAGAGTCATGGAGGCTACACCTTC
D: .
J: TRBJ1-2
V: TRBV12-3/TRBV12-4
size: many

CDR3: CASGQGGLATGELFF
DNA: TGTGCCAGCGGCCAAGGGGGACTAGCCACCGGGGAGCTGTTTTTT
D: TRBD2
J: TRBJ2-2
V: TRBV6-1
size: .

CDR3: CASSPKEGGVQETRYF
DNA: TGTGCCAGCTCACCAAAGGAAGGCGGGGTACAAGAGACCCGGTACTTC
D: .
J: TRBJ2-5
V: TRBV18
size: .

CDR3: CASSLGQMVLANTGELFF
DNA: TGTGCCAGCAGCTTAGGGCAGATGGTTTTGGCGAACACCGGGGAGCTGTTTTTT
D: .
J: TRBJ2-2
V: TRBV5-5
size: .

CDR3: CASSKENSPLHF
DNA: TGTGCCAGCAGTAAAGAGAATTCACCCCTCCACTTT
D: .
J: TRBJ1-6
V: TRBV2
size: .

CDR3: CASGLDVGGNTEAFF
DNA: TGTGCTAGTGGTTTGGATGTGGGCGGGAACACTGAAGCTTTCTTT
D: .
J: TRBJ1-1
V: TRBV12-5
size: .

CDR3: CASSPDLATYNEQFF
DNA: TGTGCCAGCAGCCCGGACCTAGCGACCTACAATGAGCAGTTCTTC
D: .
J: TRBJ2-1
V: TRBV12-3/TRBV12-4
size: many

CDR3: CSARGNRDVSETQYF
DNA: TGCAGTGCTAGAGGAAACAGGGATGTTTCGGAGACCCAGTACTTC
D: .
J: TRBJ2-5
V: TRBV20-1
size: .

CDR3: CASSQDLERGTDTQYF
DNA: TGTGCCAGCAGCCAAGATCTCGAGCGGGGCACAGATACGCAGTATTTT
D: .
J: TRBJ2-3
V: TRBV3-1
size: few

CDR3: CASSLGQGFYGQYF
DNA: TGTGCCAGCAGTTTGGGGCAGGGCTTCTACGGGCAGTACTTC
D: .
J: TRBJ2-7
V: TRBV6-5
size: .

CDR3: CASSQSHVREQFF
DNA: TGTGCCAGCAGCCAAAGTCACGTCCGTGAGCAGTTCTTC
D: .
J: TRBJ2-1
V: TRBV7-2
size: .

CDR3: CSATLSAVVDRETQYF
DNA: TGCAGTGCTACGTTGTCGGCGGTTGTTGATCGGGAGACCCAGTACTTC
D: .
J: TRBJ2-5
V: TRBV20-1
size: .

CDR3: CAWSGGPNIQYF
DNA: TGTGCCTGGAGTGGCGGACCAAACATTCAGTACTTC
D: .
J: TRBJ2-4
V: TRBV30
size: few

CDR3: CASSLSDSTYNSPLHF
DNA: TGTGCCAGCAGCTTGTCGGACAGCACGTATAATTCACCCCTCCACTTT
D: .
J: TRBJ1-6
V: TRBV5-6
size: few

CDR3: CASRQGTAETQYF
DNA: TGTGCCAGCAGGCAGGGTACGGCAGAGACCCAGTACTTC
D: .
J: TRBJ2-5
V: TRBV12-3/TRBV12-4
size: .

CDR3: CSALSPGGLLGNTEAFF
DNA: TGCAGTGCCCTCTCGCCGGGGGGCCTTTTGGGTAACACTGAAGCTTTCTTT
D: .
J: TRBJ1-1
V: TRBV20-1
size: .

CDR3: CASSLFRTSVDNEQFF
DNA: TGTGCCAGCAGCTTATTTCGGACTAGCGTCGACAATGAGCAGTTCTTC
D: TRBD2
J: TRBJ2-1
V: TRBV7-9
size: few

CDR3: CASSLLLWGGYEQYF
DNA: TGTGCCAGCAGTTTATTGTTGTGGGGGGGCTACGAGCAGTACTTC
D: TRBD2
J: TRBJ2-7
V: TRBV12-3/TRBV12-4
size: .

CDR3: CASSFSTAGGETQYF
DNA: TGTGCCAGCAGCTTCTCCACCGCAGGGGGAGAGACCCAGTACTTC
D: TRBD1
J: TRBJ2-5
V: TRBV7-6
size: .

CDR3: CASSLPPGTGTYEQYF
DNA: TGTGCCAGCAGTCTCCCCCCGGGGACAGGGACCTACGAGCAGTACTTC
D: TRBD1
J: TRBJ2-7
V: TRBV6-6
size: few

CDR3: CASRESISATTQYF
DNA: TGCGCCAGCAGGGAGTCTATTAGCGCGACCACGCAGTATTTT
D: .
J: TRBJ2-3
V: TRBV10-2
size: .

CDR3: CSAPWRGARTNIQYF
DNA: TGCAGTGCTCCCTGGCGAGGGGCTAGGACGAACATTCAGTACTTC
D: .
J: TRBJ2-4
V: TRBV20-1
size: many